The 8 T cell receptor beta chains below were found in one sample sequenced in a study of identical twins. Via MiXCR, TCRdb re-called the 5' RACE reads, giving one row per CDR3 protein. Of roughly 260,000 distinct CDR3 sequences in the sample, 11% to 15% were seen once. Source material: memory (CD45RO+) T cells sorted from blood. These receptors came from a woman aged 18-29 years in good health.

The rearrangement joins TRBV18 to TRBJ2-7; D call uncertain. The CDR3 covers 12 residues. The V and J ends lost 4 bases and 6 bases respectively, with 10 bases between them. CDR1 is KGHSH, CDR2 LQKENI, per germline. The CDR3 sequence: CASSRDGREQYF. In DNA, the CDR3 is TGTGCCAGCTCACGCGACGGGCGCGAGCAGTACTTC.

This clonotype was seen a handful of times. CDR3 region: CASSQETLRYQETQYF. CDR3 DNA: TGCGCCAGCAGCCAAGAGACGCTCCGGTACCAAGAGACCCAGTACTTC. The chain couples TRBV4-3 to TRBJ2-5; D gene ambiguous. The CDR3 has 16 residues. Germline lookup yields CDR1 LGHNA and CDR2 YSLEER. V lost 0 bases to trimming and J lost 0 bases, with 11 bases between them.

This sequence joins TRBV24-1 and TRBJ2-1; a possible D gene is TRBD2 (5 bases). Germline V lookup: CDR1 KGHDR, CDR2 SFDVKD. The ends were cut back, 6 bases at V and 10 bases at J, with 12 bases in the middle. The CDR3 spans 12 residues. The CDR3: CATSNSENEQFF. Here the CDR3 DNA reads TGTGCCACCAGTAATAGCGAGAACGAGCAGTTCTTC.

This clonotype was recorded at least ten times. The rearrangement joins TRBV6-4 to TRBJ2-1, with 11 bases aligning to TRBD1. The germline gives CDR1 MRHNA, CDR2 SNTAGT. The CDR3 spans 14 residues. V was clipped by 5 bases and J by 6 bases; unmatched bases: 3. CDR3 region: CASSSGTGGNEQFF. The CDR3 DNA follows: TGTGCCAGCAGTTCCGGGACAGGGGGCAATGAGCAGTTCTTC.

This clonotype was counted many times. The chain employs TRBV20-1 and TRBJ2-3; no firm D call. Trimming left V 5 bases short and J 6 bases short, with 15 bases between. Germline V CDR1 and CDR2: DFQATT, SNEGSKA (reference sequence). The CDR3 is 13 residues long. The CDR3 region has the DNA TGCAGTGCTCTGGGCCCATTGGGGGATACGCAGTATTTT. Its protein is CSALGPLGDTQYF.

This clonotype has more than one count but fewer than ten. The gene calls are TRBV7-2 and TRBJ2-1; the D gene could be TRBD1 or TRBD2 (5 bases each). This CDR3 region has 14 residues. Germline assignment: CDR1 SGHTA and CDR2 FQGNSA. Trimming stripped 6 bases from V and 7 bases from J, with 16 bases between. The CDR3 sequence: CASSYRDVRNEQFF. CDR3 coding DNA: TGTGCCAGCAGTTACCGGGACGTCCGGAATGAGCAGTTCTTC.

The table lists this clonotype with a few counts. In DNA, the CDR3 is TGTGCCAGCAGCACCGACAGGAACACCGGGGAGCTGTTTTTT. It is translated as CASSTDRNTGELFF. The rearrangement uses TRBV7-9 and TRBJ2-2; TRBD1 is a possible D gene (5 bases). The V and J ends lost 5 bases and 1 base respectively, with 8 bases between them. The CDR3 length is 14 residues. Germline V gene lookup returns CDR1 SEHNR and CDR2 FQNEAQ (reference sequence).

V gene TRBV5-1 combines with J gene TRBJ1-1; 7 bases line up with TRBD1. Germline assignment: CDR1 SGHRS and CDR2 YFSETQ. The CDR3 is 15 amino acids. J gave up 8 bases and V 4 bases, and 14 bases lay outside the gene matches. The CDR3 loop is CASSRADRDKGEAFF. CDR3 coding DNA: TGCGCCAGCAGCCGCGCAGACAGGGATAAAGGGGAAGCTTTCTTT.